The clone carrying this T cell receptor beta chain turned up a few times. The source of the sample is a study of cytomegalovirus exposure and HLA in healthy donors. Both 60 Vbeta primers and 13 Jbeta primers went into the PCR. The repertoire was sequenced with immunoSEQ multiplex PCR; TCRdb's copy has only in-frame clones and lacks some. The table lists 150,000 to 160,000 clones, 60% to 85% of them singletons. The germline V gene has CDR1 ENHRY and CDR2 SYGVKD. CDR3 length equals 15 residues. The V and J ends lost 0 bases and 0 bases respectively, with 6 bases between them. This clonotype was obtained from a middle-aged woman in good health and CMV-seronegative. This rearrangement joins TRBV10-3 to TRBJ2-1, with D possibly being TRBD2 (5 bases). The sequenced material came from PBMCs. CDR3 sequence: CAISESGSSYNEQFF. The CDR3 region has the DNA TGTGCCATCAGTGAGTCTGGGAGCTCCTACAATGAGCAGTTCTTC.